This T cell receptor (beta chain) is from a study of fetal regulatory T cell absence and autoimmunity. For this clone: The target antigen is unknown.

Study-wide results and caveats: Some top pancreas TCR clones were over 95-fold enriched versus cord blood. Pancreas and cord blood did not differ much in TRB family usage.

Generated by immunoSEQ multiplex PCR, the TCRdb table keeps only in-frame clones and is missing some. Of 85,000 to 100,000 clones detected, 72% appear once; the ten largest clones hold about 2.1%. The sequencing input was pancreas tissue. The receptor comes from a male donor with IPEX syndrome.

CDR3 protein: CASSPGETEAFF. The CDR3 DNA follows: TGCGCCAGCTCCCCAGGGGAAACTGAAGCTTTCTTT. This chain joins TRBV4-1 and TRBJ1-1, with D possibly being TRBD1 (6 bases). There are 12 residues in the CDR3. Germline V gene sequence: CDR1 MGHRA, CDR2 YSYEKL. Between the trimmed V and J ends, which lost 8 bases and 5 bases, there was a span of 12 bases.